The present TCR beta chain was sequenced within a study of cytomegalovirus exposure and HLA in healthy donors. Whole-study context: Previous work identified roughly 120 million unique TCR beta sequences from about 179 million T cells.

Primers: 60 Vbeta forward and 13 Jbeta reverse. Here immunoSEQ multiplex PCR was the method, and the copy in TCRdb shows in-frame clones only, minus some. The sample lists roughly 150,000 clones; around 78% were seen once. CDR3 size: 12 residues. CDR1 is MGHDK and CDR2 is SYGVNS in the germline V gene. V was pared by 1 base and J by 7 bases, with 7 bases between. Study-wide points: Sequence variants that were highly shared formed a cluster that was likely a sequencing artifact. Productive rates of about 87% or about 30% were seen for most TCR beta V segments in an earlier analysis.

Remarks on this clone: What it binds is not known.

The sample consisted of PBMCs. The chain combines TRBV25-1 with TRBJ1-2, with D unresolved. The sequence was obtained from a woman between 40 and 55 years old in good health and CMV-seronegative. CDR3 coding DNA: TGTGCCAGCAGTGAATGGGAGGGTGGCTACACCTTC. Amino acid sequence: CASSEWEGGYTF.